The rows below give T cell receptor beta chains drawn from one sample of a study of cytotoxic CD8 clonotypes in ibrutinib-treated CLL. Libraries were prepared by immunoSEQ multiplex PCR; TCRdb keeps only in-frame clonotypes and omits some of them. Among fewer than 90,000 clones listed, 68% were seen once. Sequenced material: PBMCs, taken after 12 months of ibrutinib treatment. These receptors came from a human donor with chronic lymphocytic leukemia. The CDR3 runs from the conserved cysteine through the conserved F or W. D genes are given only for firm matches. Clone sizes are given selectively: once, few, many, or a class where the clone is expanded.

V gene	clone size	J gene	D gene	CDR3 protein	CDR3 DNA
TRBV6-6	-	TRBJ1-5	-	CASRDWTSRSNQPQHF	TGTGCCAGCAGGGATTGGACAAGTAGGAGCAATCAGCCCCAGCATTTT
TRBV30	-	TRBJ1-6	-	CAWSRTVSPLHF	TGTGCCTGGAGTCGGACAGTTTCACCCCTCCACTTT
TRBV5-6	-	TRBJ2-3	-	CASSVGRVDTDTQYF	TGTGCCAGCAGCGTGGGGCGCGTGGACACAGATACGCAGTATTTT
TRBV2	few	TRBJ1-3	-	CASSATASGNTIYF	TGTGCCAGCAGTGCGACAGCGTCTGGAAACACCATATATTTT
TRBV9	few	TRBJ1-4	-	CASSVQAMGEKLFF	TGTGCCAGCAGCGTACAGGCCATGGGTGAAAAACTGTTTTTT
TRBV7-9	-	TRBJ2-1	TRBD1	CASRAGTGLAEQFF	TGTGCCAGCAGGGCCGGGACAGGGTTAGCTGAGCAGTTCTTC
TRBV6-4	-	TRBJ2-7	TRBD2	CASSVAGGSYEQYF	TGTGCCAGCAGTGTCGCGGGGGGGAGCTACGAGCAGTACTTC
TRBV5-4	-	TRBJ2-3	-	CASSPGTPLVGQYF	TGTGCCAGCAGCCCCGGGACCCCGTTAGTAGGGCAGTATTTT
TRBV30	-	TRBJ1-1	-	CAWSNRVQADTEAFF	TGTGCCTGGAGCAACAGGGTTCAGGCGGACACTGAAGCTTTCTTT
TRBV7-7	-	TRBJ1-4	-	CASSPKQGPMLFF	TGTGCCAGCAGCCCAAAGCAGGGCCCAATGCTGTTTTTT
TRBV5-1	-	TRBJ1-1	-	CASSASGNTEAFF	TGCGCCAGCAGCGCCTCAGGAAACACTGAAGCTTTCTTT
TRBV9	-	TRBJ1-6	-	CASSVGQVNSPLHF	TGTGCCAGCAGCGTAGGACAGGTTAATTCACCCCTCCACTTT
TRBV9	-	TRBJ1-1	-	CASSVGGQFKEAFF	TGTGCCAGCAGCGTCGGGGGTCAGTTTAAAGAAGCTTTCTTT
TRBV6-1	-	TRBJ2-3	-	CASSEVGGGRNTDTQYF	TGTGCCAGCAGTGAAGTGGGTGGGGGGCGAAACACAGATACGCAGTATTTT
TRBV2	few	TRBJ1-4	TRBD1	CASSPSFGQGARGKTNEKLFF	TGTGCCAGCAGTCCGAGTTTTGGACAGGGGGCGCGGGGAAAAACTAATGAAAAACTGTTTTTT
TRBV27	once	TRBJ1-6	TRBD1	CASSWEGTGSSPLHF	TGTGCCAGCAGTTGGGAGGGGACAGGGAGTTCACCCCTCCACTTT
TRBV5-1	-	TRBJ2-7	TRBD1	CASSLYQGAYEQYF	TGCGCCAGCAGCTTGTATCAGGGGGCCTACGAGCAGTACTTC
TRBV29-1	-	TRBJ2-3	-	CSVDRQGLFTDTQYF	TGCAGCGTTGACCGGCAGGGATTATTCACAGATACGCAGTATTTT
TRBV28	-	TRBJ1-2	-	CASGIFDYGYTF	TGTGCCAGCGGCATATTTGATTATGGCTACACCTTC
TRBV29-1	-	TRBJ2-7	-	CSVEVSYEQYF	TGCAGCGTGGAGGTTTCCTACGAGCAGTACTTC
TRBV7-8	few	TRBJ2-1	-	CASGRHNEQFF	TGTGCCTCCGGGAGACACAATGAGCAGTTCTTC
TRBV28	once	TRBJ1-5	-	CASSLLGDLEPQHF	TGTGCCAGCAGCCTGCTGGGGGATTTGGAGCCCCAGCATTTT
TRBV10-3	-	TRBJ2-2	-	CAISQGTGELFF	TGTGCCATCAGTCAAGGGACCGGGGAGCTGTTTTTT
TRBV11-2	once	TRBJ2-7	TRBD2	CASSPSGGAYEQYF	TGTGCCAGCAGCCCTAGCGGGGGCGCCTACGAGCAGTACTTC
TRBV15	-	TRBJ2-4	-	CATREGGLDIQYF	TGTGCCACCAGGGAGGGGGGTCTGGACATTCAGTACTTC